This T cell receptor (beta chain) was identified in a study of PD-L1 blockade in urothelial cancer. Study summary: Intravenous atezolizumab, 1,200 mg every 3 weeks, was begun by patients at some point between 2012 and 2014. Blood was tested 3 weeks (second dose) and 6 weeks into treatment. When blood samples were assessed, the median T cell count was 141,255.

TCRdb's copy holds only in-frame clones and misses some; the assay was immunoSEQ multiplex PCR. Found here are about 43,000 clones, approximately 80% of them singletons; the top ten hold around 15%. CDR3 size: 16 residues. Per germline, CDR1 SGHVS and CDR2 FQNEAQ. Trimming took off 1 base at V and 4 bases at J, with 16 bases between the two ends. As to time point: pretreatment peripheral blood. The chain uses TRBV7-8 and TRBJ1-2; tentatively, D is TRBD1 (6 bases). This sample comprised PBMCs, obtained around atezolizumab (anti-PD-L1) treatment. The clonotype was recovered from a man aged 60 to 75 with urothelial cancer. CDR3 nucleotide sequence: TGTGCCAGCAGCTTAGAATGGACAGCGGAACGCTATGGCTACACCTTC. It yields the protein CASSLEWTAERYGYTF.